This T cell receptor beta chain was documented in a study of shared clonotypes between healthy human individuals. V gave up 3 bases and J gave up 3 bases, with 20 bases separating them. The germline V gene encodes CDR1 LNHNV and CDR2 YYDKDF (reference sequence). CDR3 length equals 17 residues. Study results and caveats: When compared with the clonotypes that were shared by all four sorted-subset donors, the non-shared clonotypes turned out to have lower generation probabilities. Owing to a small donor count, the genetic and exposure-history diversity represented was limited.

Naive CD8 populations comprised CD45RO-negative cells positively selected for CCR7, excluding terminally differentiated effector memory CD45RA+ cells. Clones were sequenced by immunoSEQ multiplex PCR, and TCRdb holds only the in-frame ones, with some missing. Of around 1.9 million clones in the sample, about 94% were seen once. On this clone: Its antigen is currently unknown.

The TCR comes from a man aged 18 to 29 in good health. Some clones in this sample may be carry-over from other donors' samples. Sequenced sample: naive CD8+ T cells from PBMCs. The chain has TRBV15 and TRBJ1-2; D not resolved. CDR3 region: CATSSTAGGFDDYGYTF. The CDR3 region has the DNA TGTGCCACCAGCAGCACCGCAGGTGGGTTTGACGACTATGGCTACACCTTC.